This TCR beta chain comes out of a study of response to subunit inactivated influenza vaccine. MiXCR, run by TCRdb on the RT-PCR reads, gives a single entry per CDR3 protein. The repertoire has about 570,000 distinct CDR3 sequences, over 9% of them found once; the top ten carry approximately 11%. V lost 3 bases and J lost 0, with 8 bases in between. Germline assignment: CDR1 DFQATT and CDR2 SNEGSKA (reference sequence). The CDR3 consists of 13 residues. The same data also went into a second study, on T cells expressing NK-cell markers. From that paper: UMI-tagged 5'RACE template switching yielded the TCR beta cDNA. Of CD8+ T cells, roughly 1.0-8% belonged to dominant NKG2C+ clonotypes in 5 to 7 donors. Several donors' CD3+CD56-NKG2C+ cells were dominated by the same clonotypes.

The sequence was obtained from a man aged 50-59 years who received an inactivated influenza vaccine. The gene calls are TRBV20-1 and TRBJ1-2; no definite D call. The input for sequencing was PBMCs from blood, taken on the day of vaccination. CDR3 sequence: CSASQTTNYGYTF. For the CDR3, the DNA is TGCAGTGCTAGTCAAACAACTAACTATGGCTACACCTTC.